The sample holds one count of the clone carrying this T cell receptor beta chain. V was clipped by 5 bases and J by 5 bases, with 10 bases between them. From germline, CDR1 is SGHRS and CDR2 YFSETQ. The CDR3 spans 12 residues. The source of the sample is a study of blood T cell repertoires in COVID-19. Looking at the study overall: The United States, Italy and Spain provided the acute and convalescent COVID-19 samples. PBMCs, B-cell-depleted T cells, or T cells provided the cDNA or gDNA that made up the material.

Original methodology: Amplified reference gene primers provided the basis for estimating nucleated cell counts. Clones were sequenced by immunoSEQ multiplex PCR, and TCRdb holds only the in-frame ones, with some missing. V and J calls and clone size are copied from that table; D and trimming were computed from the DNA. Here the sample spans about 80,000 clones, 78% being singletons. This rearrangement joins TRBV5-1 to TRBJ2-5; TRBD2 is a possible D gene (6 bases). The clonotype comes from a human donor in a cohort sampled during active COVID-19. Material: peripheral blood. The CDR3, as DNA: TGCGCCAGCAGGCGGGGAGAGGAGACCCAGTACTTC. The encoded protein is CASRRGEETQYF.